A single sample gave rise to the 23 T cell receptor beta chains below, sequenced in a study of T cell responses to AZD1222 COVID-19 vaccine. Assay used: immunoSEQ multiplex PCR; TCRdb lists only in-frame clones, some missing. The sample records about 110,000 clones, under 90% being singletons. Sequencing used peripheral blood, obtained on day 0 of AZD1222 vaccination. The receptor set was obtained from an adult in good health.

This chain connects TRBV5-4 to TRBJ1-1, with TRBD1 as a possible D gene (6 bases). Germline V lookup: CDR1 SGHNT, CDR2 YYREEE (reference sequence). The CDR3 has 14 amino acids. Trimming removed 7 bases from V and 1 base from J, with 14 bases in between. CDR3 DNA sequence: TGTGCCAGCTACCCCAGGACAGCGAACACTGAAGCTTTCTTT. Translated: CASYPRTANTEAFF.

The chain is built from TRBV19 and TRBJ1-2; D possibly corresponds to TRBD1 (6 bases). Trimming took off 7 bases at V and 3 bases at J, with 15 bases between the two ends. This CDR3 region has 14 residues. Germline assignment: CDR1 LNHDA and CDR2 SQIVND (reference sequence). The CDR3 DNA reads TGTGCCAGTACCCCTGAGGGGGGACACTATGGCTACACCTTC. This translates into CASTPEGGHYGYTF.

This chain connects TRBV5-1 to TRBJ1-5, with D unresolved. The CDR3 covers 15 residues. Germline V gene data show CDR1 as SGHRS and CDR2 as YFSETQ. V was shortened by 0 bases and J by 3 bases, with 10 bases between the two germline ends. For the CDR3, the DNA is TGCGCCAGCAGCTTGGCGGGCAGCTACAATCAGCCCCAGCATTTT. Its translation: CASSLAGSYNQPQHF.

The genes are TRBV5-6 and TRBJ1-1; TRBD1 aligns across 7 bases. In germline, CDR1 is SGHDT, CDR2 YYEEEE. This CDR3 is built from 13 residues. V lost 5 bases, J lost 0 bases, and 1 base stayed unmatched. The CDR3 loop reads CASRGTVNTEAFF. CDR3 bases: TGTGCCAGCAGGGGGACAGTGAACACTGAAGCTTTCTTT.

The V and J genes are TRBV19 and TRBJ2-6; 7 nucleotides line up with TRBD2. CDR3 size: 19 residues. CDR1 is LNHDA, CDR2 SQIVND, per germline (reference sequence). V was clipped by 0 bases and J by 0 bases; unmatched bases: 8. The CDR3 sequence: CASSIDPLAASSGANVLTF. Here the CDR3 DNA reads TGTGCCAGTAGTATAGATCCCCTAGCGGCTTCCTCTGGGGCCAACGTCCTGACTTTC.

The V and J genes are TRBV27 and TRBJ2-4, with unresolved D. V was clipped by 7 bases and J by 1 base, with 11 bases between them. CDR1 and CDR2 from the germline V gene are MNHEY and SMNVEV (reference sequence). This CDR3 has 14 amino acids. The chain's CDR3 is CASNSRGAKNIQYF. The CDR3 DNA sequence: TGTGCCAGCAACTCGCGTGGGGCCAAAAACATTCAGTACTTC.

The V and J genes are TRBV9 and TRBJ2-1, with TRBD1 as a possible D gene (6 bases). The germline V gene has CDR1 SGDLS and CDR2 YYNGEE. This CDR3 is built from 17 residues. Deletions cut 0 bases from V and 1 base from J, with 14 bases between. The CDR3 sequence is CASSVGGGGRSYNEQFF. The CDR3 DNA is TGTGCCAGCAGCGTAGGAGGGGGTGGTCGGTCCTACAATGAGCAGTTCTTC.

This rearrangement joins TRBV5-1 to TRBJ1-1; D uncertain. The V gene lost 1 base and the J gene lost 2 bases, with 9 bases spanning the gap. Germline CDR1 reads SGHRS; CDR2 reads YFSETQ. This CDR3 has 14 amino acids. CDR3 sequence reads: CASSLRGFNTEAFF. The DNA of the CDR3 is TGCGCCAGCAGCTTGCGGGGTTTTAACACTGAAGCTTTCTTT.

DNA of the CDR3: TGCGCCAGCAGCCAAGGGGTAGGGGTTCCGACTGAAGCTTTCTTT. Its protein is CASSQGVGVPTEAFF. J is TRBJ1-1 and V is TRBV4-3; weak D call: TRBD1 (5 bases). Germline V gene sequence: CDR1 LGHNA, CDR2 YSLEER. The CDR3 has 15 residues. The V end was cut by 1 base, the J end by 5 bases, with 14 bases between.

V is TRBV7-2 and J is TRBJ2-5; no reliable D call. Between the trimmed V and J ends, which lost 0 bases and 3 bases, there was a span of 8 bases. The length of the CDR3 is 14 residues. From germline, CDR1 is SGHTA and CDR2 FQGNSA. The CDR3 reads CASSLARLEETQYF. CDR3 sequence (DNA): TGTGCCAGCAGCTTAGCGCGCCTCGAAGAGACCCAGTACTTC. Combining the CDR3 with reference TRBV7-2 and TRBJ2-5 gives the whole variable domain GAGVSQSPSNKVTEKGKDVELRCDPISGHTALYWYRQSLGQGLEFLIYFQGNSAPDKSGLPSDRFSAERTGGSVSTLTIQRTQQEDSAVYLCASSLARLEETQYFGPGTRLLVL.

The V and J genes are TRBV5-1 and TRBJ2-2, with no clear D. V was clipped by 2 bases and J by 13 bases, with 15 bases between them. The germline V gene encodes CDR1 SGHRS and CDR2 YFSETQ. This CDR3 contains 13 residues. This CDR3 reads CASSLDSGVRLFF. As DNA, the CDR3 is TGCGCCAGCAGCTTAGACTCCGGAGTGCGGCTGTTTTTT.

V is TRBV11-2 and J is TRBJ2-1; D is undetermined. CDR1 SGHAT and CDR2 FQNNGV come from the germline V gene. CDR3 length: 12 residues. Trimming shortened V by 3 bases and J by 9 bases, and 9 bases separated the two germline ends. CDR3 protein: CASSFEDLEQFF. CDR3 nucleotides: TGTGCCAGCAGCTTTGAGGATCTTGAGCAGTTCTTC.

This chain links TRBV2 with TRBJ2-3, with D perhaps matching TRBD1 (5 bases). CDR1 is SNHLY and CDR2 is FYNNEI in the germline V gene. This CDR3 contains 15 residues. Between the trimmed V and J ends, which lost 7 bases and 3 bases, there was a span of 17 bases. The CDR3 DNA sequence: TGTGCCAGCATCCCGGGCCAGGGTGGGACAGATACGCAGTATTTT. This translates into CASIPGQGGTDTQYF. The full variable domain, its missing parts supplied by reference TRBV2 and TRBJ2-3, is EPEVTQTPSHQVTQMGQEVILRCVPISNHLYFYWYRQILGQKVEFLVSFYNNEISEKSEIFDDQFSVERPDGSNFTLKIRSTKLEDSAMYFCASIPGQGGTDTQYFGPGTRLTVL.

The V call is TRBV5-1, the J call TRBJ2-3; 10 bases match TRBD2. This CDR3 contains 18 residues. Losses at the gene ends were 3 bases for V and 0 bases for J; bases not matched to a gene: 10. Germline V CDR1 and CDR2: SGHRS, YFSETQ. Written as DNA, the CDR3 is TGCGCCAGCAGCTCCCTGCCTAGCGGGGGTTTTAGCACAGATACGCAGTATTTT. Residues: CASSSLPSGGFSTDTQYF. The entire variable domain, with the rest obtained from reference TRBV5-1 and TRBJ2-3, is as follows: KAGVTQTPRYLIKTRGQQVTLSCSPISGHRSVSWYQQTPGQGLQFLFEYFSETQRNKGNFPGRFSGRQFSNSRSEMNVSTLELGDSALYLCASSSLPSGGFSTDTQYFGPGTRLTVL.

V usage is TRBV19 and J usage is TRBJ2-3, with TRBD1 as a possible D gene (8 bases). CDR3 length: 14 amino acids. Germline V gene sequence: CDR1 LNHDA, CDR2 SQIVND (reference sequence). With 6 bases removed from V and 3 bases from J, the gap between germline ends came to 13 bases. CDR3 region: CASRQGGATDTQYF. The CDR3 DNA reads TGTGCCAGTAGACAGGGGGGGGCGACAGATACGCAGTATTTT. Combining the CDR3 with reference TRBV19 and TRBJ2-3 gives the whole variable domain DGGITQSPKYLFRKEGQNVTLSCEQNLNHDAMYWYRQDPGQGLRLIYYSQIVNDFQKGDIAEGYSVSREKKESFPLTVTSAQKNPTAFYLCASRQGGATDTQYFGPGTRLTVL.

This clone was detected once. V and J are TRBV5-1 and TRBJ1-2, with D perhaps TRBD1 (5 bases). This CDR3 has 13 residues. Trimming took 0 bases from V and 7 from J, leaving 10 bases between them. CDR1 and CDR2 (germline): SGHRS, YFSETQ. CDR3 in DNA: TGCGCCAGCAGCTTGGACAGGTGGAGTGGCTACACCTTC. This encodes CASSLDRWSGYTF.

This clone was observed a single time. J is TRBJ1-4 and V is TRBV7-9; D is uncertain. CDR3 length: 15 amino acids. The germline V and J ends were trimmed by 7 bases and 7 bases, with 19 bases remaining between them. Germline CDR1 and CDR2: SEHNR and FQNEAQ (reference sequence). CDR3 nucleotides: TGTGCCAGCACTTCGGCGAGGGAGATTCGTGAAAAACTGTTTTTT. This translates into CASTSAREIREKLFF.

The chain employs TRBV5-4 and TRBJ1-2; TRBD1 agrees at 7 bases. CDR3 length equals 13 residues. CDR1 SGHNT and CDR2 YYREEE come from the germline V gene (reference sequence). The ends lost 0 bases at V and 8 bases at J; junction bases unmatched: 4. The DNA of the CDR3 is TGTGCCAGCAGCTTGGAGGGGGCGCGAGGCTACACCTTC. Translated, it gives CASSLEGARGYTF.

J is TRBJ1-2 and V is TRBV7-8, with 7 bases aligning to TRBD1. The CDR3 length is 15 residues. The germline CDR1 and CDR2 sequences are SGHVS and FQNEAQ. V trimming: 8 bases; J trimming: 4 bases; junction bases outside the gene matches: 13. DNA of the CDR3: TGTGCCAGCTCCGAAGGATCAGGGGGAAGCTATGGCTACACCTTC. Protein sequence: CASSEGSGGSYGYTF.

This chain uses TRBV10-2 with TRBJ2-1; D remains ambiguous. The V and J ends lost 3 bases and 9 bases respectively, with 24 bases between them. The CDR3 totals 17 residues. In germline, CDR1 is WSHSY, CDR2 SAAADI. The CDR3 reads CASSDLKVPVRVSEQFF. CDR3 sequence (DNA): TGCGCCAGCAGTGACCTAAAAGTCCCAGTCCGTGTCAGTGAGCAGTTCTTC.

By frequency in the sample, this clone is medium-sized. The V gene is TRBV19, the J gene TRBJ1-4; perhaps TRBD1 as D (6 bases). The germline V gene has CDR1 LNHDA and CDR2 SQIVND (reference sequence). The CDR3 sequence is 15 residues long. V shed 6 bases and J shed 8 bases, with 19 bases lying between them. The CDR3 DNA reads as TGTGCCAGTAGACCGCCGGGGGCCCCGAGGGAAAAACTGTTTTTT. Translation: CASRPPGAPREKLFF.

This chain links TRBV10-3 with TRBJ2-1; D is uncertain. This CDR3 comprises 16 residues. Germline CDR1 reads ENHRY; CDR2 reads SYGVKD. Trimming took 3 bases from V and 0 from J, leaving 12 bases between them. The CDR3, as DNA: TGTGCCATCAGTGAACGACACCCGAGCTCCTACAATGAGCAGTTCTTC. Protein sequence: CAISERHPSSYNEQFF.

The V call is TRBV28, the J call TRBJ2-5; D ambiguous. Trimming shortened V by 6 bases and J by 1 base, and 12 bases separated the two germline ends. This CDR3 region has 14 residues. Germline CDR1 MDHEN, CDR2 SYDVKM. CDR3 DNA sequence: TGTGCCAGCAGCCATGGCAGCTTCCAAGAGACCCAGTACTTC. It specifies CASSHGSFQETQYF.